The present T cell receptor beta chain was sequenced within a study of T-cell memory formation after mild COVID-19. TCRdb re-derived calls from the 5' RACE reads in MiXCR, one entry per CDR3 protein. The repertoire includes just under 350,000 distinct CDR3 sequences, 10% to 15% of them detected once, and about 21% sits in the top ten. Trimming cost V 0 bases and J 6 bases; bases outside gene matches: 9. The CDR3 extends over 16 amino acids. Germline CDR1 is LGHNA and CDR2 is YSLEER. Sequenced input: PBMCs or a T cell subset sorted from them (not recorded which). The chain couples TRBV4-3 to TRBJ1-2, with 8 positions matching TRBD1. This TCR was sampled from a young man who had mild COVID-19 (a few samples of this study predate the infection). Cell type and time point are not known. The CDR3 protein is CASSQDLPGGADGYTF. The CDR3 DNA follows: TGCGCCAGCAGCCAAGATCTCCCAGGGGGCGCAGATGGCTACACCTTC.